The 20 T cell receptor beta chains below come from one sample, sequenced in a study of blood T cell repertoires in COVID-19 (dated by TCRdb to 2020 to 2021). The library was prepared using the immunoSEQ multiplex PCR assay. TCRdb provides this immuneACCESS table in a form limited to in-frame rearrangements. Some clones are lacking; in checked studies, under half of them reflect an unresolved V gene, and why the rest are absent is not known. This sample gives around 200,000 clones in total; around 81% of them show up just once. The ten biggest clones cover approximately 4.8% of the sample. Source material: peripheral blood. These TCRs come from a man over 45 with active or convalescent COVID-19.

CDR3 sequence reads: CASSLLTGPNSPLHF. In DNA, the CDR3 is TGTGCCAGCAGTTTATTGACAGGGCCTAATTCACCCCTCCACTTT. The V call is TRBV28, the J call TRBJ1-6; 7 positions match TRBD1. The J segment lost 6 bases and the V segment lost 1 base, leaving 3 bases of the junction unmatched. The CDR3 is 15 residues long. The germline V gene has CDR1 MDHEN and CDR2 SYDVKM.

J is TRBJ1-3 and V is TRBV7-8; TRBD1 aligns across 7 bases. The germline V gene encodes CDR1 SGHVS and CDR2 FQNEAQ. CDR3 length: 12 residues. Unmatched junction bases numbered 8, after V lost 5 bases and J lost 13 bases. CDR3: CASSHRDSPIYF. The CDR3 DNA sequence: TGTGCCAGCAGCCACCGGGACAGCCCTATATATTTT.

The rearrangement uses TRBV5-8 and TRBJ2-3; 10 bases are a match to TRBD1. Germline trimming cut 4 bases from V and 0 bases from J; bases unmatched to any gene: 5. This CDR3 spans 16 amino acids. In germline, CDR1 is SGHTS, CDR2 YDEGEE. The CDR3, as DNA: TGTGCCAGCAGCACCGGGACAGGGGCTAGCACAGATACGCAGTATTTT. Its translation: CASSTGTGASTDTQYF.

Remarks on this clone: Other DNA sequences in the sample encode the same CDR3. The chain joins TRBV27 to TRBJ2-7; D may be TRBD1 (5 bases). This CDR3 has 11 residues. Trimming left V 8 bases short and J 3 bases short, with 8 bases between. Germline V CDR1 and CDR2: MNHEY, SMNVEV (reference sequence). The CDR3 DNA follows: TGTGCCAGCCGCAGGGACTACGAGCAGTACTTC. It encodes CASRRDYEQYF.

The rearrangement links TRBV19 to TRBJ1-2; 7 bases match TRBD1. Germline V gives CDR1 LNHDA, CDR2 SQIVND (reference sequence). The length of the CDR3 is 13 residues. V trimming: 6 bases; J trimming: 4 bases; junction bases outside the gene matches: 5. As DNA, the CDR3 is TGTGCCAGTAGGACGAGACAGGGCTATGGCTACACCTTC. This sequence encodes CASRTRQGYGYTF. Variable domain in full (rest from reference TRBV19 and TRBJ1-2): DGGITQSPKYLFRKEGQNVTLSCEQNLNHDAMYWYRQDPGQGLRLIYYSQIVNDFQKGDIAEGYSVSREKKESFPLTVTSAQKNPTAFYLCASRTRQGYGYTFGSGTRLTVV.

The chain has TRBV5-1 and TRBJ1-5; TRBD1 is a possible D gene (6 bases). The CDR3 has 14 residues. Trimming cost V 0 bases and J 5 bases, with 9 bases left between them. Germline V CDR1 and CDR2: SGHRS, YFSETQ. The CDR3 DNA follows: TGCGCCAGCAGCTTGGCCCCAGGGGATCAGCCCCAGCATTTT. Residues: CASSLAPGDQPQHF.

The V call is TRBV5-8, the J call TRBJ2-2, with D unresolved. V gave up 1 base and J gave up 3 bases, with 7 bases separating them. The CDR3 is made up of 14 amino acids. Looked up from germline, CDR1 is SGHTS and CDR2 is YDEGEE. The CDR3 is CASSLLRDTGELFF. The CDR3 nucleotides are TGTGCCAGCAGCTTGCTCCGGGACACCGGGGAGCTGTTTTTT.

The rearrangement links TRBV18 to TRBJ2-4; 9 bases agree with TRBD1. CDR3 size: 17 residues. V was clipped by 2 bases and J by 7 bases; unmatched bases: 12. CDR1 and CDR2 from the germline V gene are KGHSH and LQKENI. This CDR3 reads CASSPSGAGQGPNIQYF. The CDR3 DNA reads as TGTGCCAGCTCACCATCGGGGGCGGGACAGGGACCGAACATTCAGTACTTC.

The rearrangement joins TRBV5-1 to TRBJ1-2; tentative D call: TRBD1 (5 bases). The ends were cut back, 1 base at V and 4 bases at J, with 11 bases in the middle. Germline CDR1 and CDR2: SGHRS and YFSETQ. The CDR3 loop spans 14 amino acids. The CDR3 DNA follows: TGCGCCAGCAGCTTGTCTGGGGGAGGCTATGGCTACACCTTC. Amino acids: CASSLSGGGYGYTF.

The chain employs TRBV12-3 or TRBV12-4 and TRBJ1-5; D is ambiguous. The CDR3 runs to 13 residues. V shed 6 bases and J shed 16 bases, with 22 bases lying between them. The CDR3 reads CASSLNIVGVSHF. CDR3 DNA: TGTGCCAGCAGCCTTAATATAGTCGGGGTTAGCCATTTT.

The V and J genes are TRBV19 and TRBJ2-1, with TRBD1 matching 9 bases. The CDR3 is made up of 16 amino acids. J lost 6 bases, V lost 7 bases, and 13 bases had no gene match. The V gene's germline CDR1 is LNHDA and CDR2 SQIVND (reference sequence). DNA for the CDR3: TGTGCCAGTAAAGAAACGGGACAGGGTTCTCTCAATGAGCAGTTCTTC. It encodes CASKETGQGSLNEQFF.

The rearrangement links TRBV5-1 to TRBJ2-1, with 7 bases identical to TRBD1. V was clipped by 2 bases and J by 0 bases; unmatched bases: 8. Looked up from germline, CDR1 is SGHRS and CDR2 is YFSETQ. The CDR3 consists of 17 residues. The CDR3 sequence is CASSFAGTASSYNEQFF. DNA of the CDR3: TGCGCCAGCAGCTTTGCCGGGACAGCGAGCTCCTACAATGAGCAGTTCTTC.

The chain joins TRBV18 to TRBJ1-5; tentatively, D is TRBD1 (6 bases). Germline-derived CDR1 and CDR2 are KGHSH and LQKENI. The CDR3 sequence is 16 residues long. Between the trimmed V and J ends, which lost 2 bases and 6 bases, there was a span of 17 bases. CDR3 in amino acids: CASSPMGYGGPQPQHF. CDR3 nucleotide sequence: TGTGCCAGCTCACCAATGGGTTATGGGGGCCCTCAGCCCCAGCATTTT.

This clone was counted a single time. The V and J genes are TRBV5-1 and TRBJ2-2, with 7 positions matching TRBD1. The CDR3 has 16 amino acids. CDR1 is SGHRS and CDR2 is YFSETQ in the germline V gene. V lost 3 bases, J lost 5 bases, and 10 bases stayed unmatched. The CDR3 bases are TGCGCCAGCAGCTCGTCACAGGGGCGACAGACCGGGGAGCTGTTTTTT. The encoded protein is CASSSSQGRQTGELFF.

The CDR3 protein is CASSLLPRGSPLHF. DNA of the CDR3: TGTGCCAGCAGCTTACTGCCCAGGGGTTCACCCCTCCACTTT. V gene TRBV7-2 combines with J gene TRBJ1-6; tentative D call: TRBD1 (6 bases). Germline V gene lookup returns CDR1 SGHTA and CDR2 FQGNSA. The ends were cut back, 2 bases at V and 9 bases at J, with 11 bases in the middle. This CDR3 region has 14 residues.

The genes are TRBV2 and TRBJ2-5; D gene uncertain. Germline V lookup: CDR1 SNHLY, CDR2 FYNNEI. This CDR3 has 11 amino acids. Trimming removed 3 bases from V and 6 bases from J, with 5 bases in between. The CDR3, as DNA: TGTGCCAGCAGTGAGTCAAAGACCCAGTACTTC. Translated, it gives CASSESKTQYF.

The rearrangement uses TRBV6-5 and TRBJ1-4; D is undetermined. The length of the CDR3 is 15 residues. The germline V gene encodes CDR1 MNHEY and CDR2 SVGAGI. The ends were cut back, 6 bases at V and 2 bases at J, with 13 bases in the middle. CDR3 sequence: CASSMFRGTNEKLFF. The CDR3, as DNA: TGTGCCAGCAGCATGTTCCGAGGGACTAATGAAAAACTGTTTTTT.

This chain joins TRBV28 and TRBJ1-2; D ambiguous. V lost 5 bases and J 0 bases, leaving 10 bases between the germline ends. Germline assignment: CDR1 MDHEN and CDR2 SYDVKM. The CDR3 has 14 residues. The CDR3 nucleotides read TGTGCCAGCAGTAGGCTCGGAGCTAACTATGGCTACACCTTC. Translating it yields CASSRLGANYGYTF.

The chain recombines TRBV19 with TRBJ2-7, with D tentatively TRBD2 (5 bases). V was trimmed by 9 bases and J by 5 bases, leaving 20 bases between them. In germline, CDR1 is LNHDA, CDR2 SQIVND (reference sequence). This CDR3 is built from 14 residues. For the CDR3, the DNA is TGTGCCAGCAAAGTCCGGGATATTAGCAACGAGCAGTACTTC. Its protein product is CASKVRDISNEQYF.

The chain couples TRBV5-4 to TRBJ2-7; 9 nucleotides match TRBD1. Per germline, CDR1 SGHNT and CDR2 YYREEE (reference sequence). V lost 4 bases, J lost 4 bases, and 3 bases stayed unmatched. This CDR3 spans 13 amino acids. For the CDR3, the DNA is TGTGCCAGCAGCACGGACAGGGGATACGAGCAGTACTTC. It encodes CASSTDRGYEQYF.